The 29 T cell receptor beta chains below come from one sample, sequenced in a study of cytomegalovirus exposure and HLA in healthy donors. Primers included in the PCR were 60 Vbeta and 13 Jbeta primers. Sequencing used immunoSEQ multiplex PCR; TCRdb keeps in-frame clones, though not all of them. The table lists hundreds of thousands of clones, around 90% of them singletons. The sequencing sample was made of PBMCs. Receptors originate from a woman between 18 and 29 years old in good health and CMV-seronegative.

The chain employs TRBV19 and TRBJ1-1, with 11 bases matching TRBD1. Germline CDR1 and CDR2: LNHDA and SQIVND (reference sequence). This CDR3 region has 14 residues. J gave up 3 bases and V 6 bases, and 3 bases lay outside the gene matches. The CDR3 DNA follows: TGTGCCAGTAGCCTGGGACAGGGGGACACTGAAGCTTTCTTT. Translation: CASSLGQGDTEAFF.

This sequence joins TRBV21-1 and TRBJ1-2; the table's D call, TRBD1, was not checked against the DNA. TRBV21-1 is annotated as a pseudogene. CDR3 length: 14 residues. The CDR3 DNA follows: TGTGCCAGCAGCAAAGGTGGTAAGGGGCATGGCTACACCTTC. It encodes CASSKGGKGHGYTF.

The gene calls are TRBV5-6 and TRBJ2-7; 10 bases match TRBD1. The CDR3 runs 18 residues. Germline V gives CDR1 SGHDT, CDR2 YYEEEE. V lost 3 bases, J lost 2 bases, and 14 bases stayed unmatched. CDR3 region: CASSSAGTGVDWAYEQYF. CDR3 bases: TGTGCCAGCAGCTCCGCCGGGACAGGGGTCGATTGGGCCTACGAGCAGTACTTC.

This chain uses TRBV4-1 with TRBJ1-1; D not certain. This CDR3 has 14 residues. Trimming removed 4 bases at V and 0 bases at J, with 9 bases between. CDR1 and CDR2 (germline): MGHRA, YSYEKL. The chain's CDR3 is CASSRSSVNTEAFF. CDR3 in DNA: TGCGCCAGCAGCCGATCGTCAGTGAACACTGAAGCTTTCTTT.

CDR3 region: CASSVTTGYSPLHF. In nucleotides, the CDR3 is TGTGCCAGCAGCGTAACGACAGGCTATTCACCCCTCCACTTT. The chain couples TRBV9 to TRBJ1-6; the D gene is possibly TRBD1 (6 bases). The CDR3 length is 14 residues. V dropped 1 base and J dropped 8 bases, with 10 bases sitting between them. CDR1 SGDLS and CDR2 YYNGEE come from the germline V gene.

The chain employs TRBV9 and TRBJ2-5; tentative D call: TRBD2 (6 bases). The J call may be faulty, since TRBJ2-7 better matches the DNA end. The germline V gene encodes CDR1 SGDLS and CDR2 YYNGEE. This CDR3 spans 16 amino acids. This CDR3 is CASSGGRGTSSYEQYF. In DNA form, the CDR3 reads TGTGCCAGCAGCGGGGGTCGGGGGACCTCCTCCTACGAGCAGTACTTC.

This clone was counted a single time. Relative to the germline gene, one junction end is altered; a read error may explain this. Other DNA sequences within the sample encode an identical CDR3. V gene TRBV5-1 combines with J gene TRBJ2-1, with 11 bases fitting TRBD2. The germline CDR1 and CDR2 sequences are SGHRS and YFSETQ. This CDR3 has 16 amino acids. CDR3 sequence: CASSSYTSGGYNEQFF. The CDR3, as DNA: TGCGCCAGCAGCTCCTACACTAGCGGGGGCTACAATGAACAGTTCTTC. The whole variable domain, filled in from reference TRBV5-1 and TRBJ2-1, reads KAGVTQTPRYLIKTRGQQVTLSCSPISGHRSVSWYQQTPGQGLQFLFEYFSETQRNKGNFPGRFSGRQFSNSRSEMNVSTLELGDSALYLCASSSYTSGGYNEQFFGPGTRLTVL.

The chain is built from TRBV19 and TRBJ2-3; 9 bases line up with TRBD2. Germline CDR1 is LNHDA and CDR2 is SQIVND (reference sequence). Trimming took 9 bases from V and 5 from J; bases not matched to a gene: 9. The CDR3 is made up of 14 amino acids. The CDR3: CAREAGGQEDTQYF. CDR3 coding DNA: TGTGCCAGGGAAGCGGGGGGCCAGGAAGATACGCAGTATTTT.

This sequence joins TRBV9 and TRBJ1-4; no firm D call. Germline-derived CDR1 and CDR2 are SGDLS and YYNGEE. The V end was cut by 0 bases, the J end by 4 bases, with 10 bases between. The CDR3 is made up of 15 amino acids. CDR3 DNA: TGTGCCAGCAGCGTAGGGGCAGGACTTAATGAAAAACTGTTTTTT. Translating it yields CASSVGAGLNEKLFF.

The rearrangement uses TRBV10-3 and TRBJ1-6; 7 bases fit TRBD1. CDR3 size: 15 residues. Germline values: CDR1 ENHRY, CDR2 SYGVKD. The trim removed 0 bases at V and 12 bases at J, leaving 8 bases unmatched. CDR3: CAISESGDRALPLHF. Here the CDR3 DNA reads TGTGCCATCAGTGAGTCGGGAGACAGGGCTCTACCCCTCCACTTT.

This clone came up once. This chain links TRBV2 with TRBJ1-1; 7 positions agree with TRBD1. Germline values: CDR1 SNHLY, CDR2 FYNNEI. The CDR3 loop spans 15 amino acids. V lost 6 bases to trimming and J lost 2 bases; unmatched junction nucleotides: 9. The CDR3 reads CASRATGTENTEAFF. As DNA, the CDR3 is TGTGCCAGCAGGGCCACCGGGACAGAAAACACTGAAGCTTTCTTT.

This sequence joins TRBV2 and TRBJ1-5; TRBD1 matches at 9 bases. The CDR3 runs to 15 residues. Germline V CDR1 and CDR2: SNHLY, FYNNEI. J lost 1 base, V lost 4 bases, and 2 bases had no gene match. CDR3 residues: CASSGTGESNQPQHF. As DNA, the CDR3 is TGTGCCAGCAGTGGGACAGGGGAAAGCAATCAGCCCCAGCATTTT.

Turning to this clone: At one end the junction does not follow the germline gene, possibly because of a read error. The chain joins TRBV4-1 to TRBJ2-7, with 8 bases lining up with TRBD1. Germline V CDR1 and CDR2: MGHRA, YSYEKL. The CDR3 runs 12 residues. As DNA, the CDR3 is TGCGCCGGCAGCCAAACAGGGGGAGAGCAGTACTTC. Its translation: CAGSQTGGEQYF.

CDR3 in amino acids: CASSVAEQYEQYF. The CDR3 nucleotides are TGTGCCAGCAGCGTAGCAGAACAATACGAGCAGTACTTC. J is TRBJ2-7 and V is TRBV9; no firm D call. V was shortened by 0 bases and J by 4 bases, with 8 bases between the two germline ends. Germline V lookup: CDR1 SGDLS, CDR2 YYNGEE. The CDR3 is 13 amino acids.

The chain combines TRBV7-9 with TRBJ2-1; 9 bases match TRBD1. The germline gives CDR1 SEHNR, CDR2 FQNEAQ (reference sequence). V was clipped by 9 bases and J by 4 bases; unmatched bases: 10. This CDR3 contains 15 residues. CDR3 sequence reads: CASTPGTGQYNEQFF. Here the CDR3 DNA reads TGTGCCAGTACACCGGGGACAGGGCAGTACAATGAGCAGTTCTTC.

The genes are TRBV25-1 and TRBJ1-1, with D tentatively TRBD1 (5 bases). The V end lost 3 bases, the J end lost 4 bases, and 9 bases lay between the germline ends. This CDR3 comprises 13 residues. In germline, CDR1 is MGHDK, CDR2 SYGVNS. The CDR3 DNA reads as TGTGCCAGCAGTGATCAGGGTCCCACTGAAGCTTTCTTT. Translated, it gives CASSDQGPTEAFF.

The chain joins TRBV19 to TRBJ1-5, with a weak D call TRBD1 (5 bases). Germline CDR1 reads LNHDA; CDR2 reads SQIVND (reference sequence). Trimming removed 5 bases from V and 7 bases from J, with 12 bases in between. The CDR3 length is 13 residues. The chain's CDR3 is CASSVQGDQPQHF. The DNA for the CDR3 is TGTGCCAGTAGTGTGCAGGGCGACCAGCCCCAGCATTTT.

The chain recombines TRBV5-5 with TRBJ2-7; 8 nucleotides agree with TRBD2. There are 14 residues in the CDR3. Germline V gene sequence: CDR1 SGHKS, CDR2 YYEKEE (reference sequence). Unmatched junction bases numbered 3, after V lost 0 bases and J lost 4 bases. The CDR3 reads CASSLAVAGYEQYF. The CDR3 DNA follows: TGTGCCAGCAGCTTGGCGGTAGCGGGGTACGAGCAGTACTTC.

The chain carries TRBV18 and TRBJ2-1; D gene uncertain. Trimming took off 0 bases at V and 9 bases at J, with 9 bases between the two ends. This CDR3 has 13 amino acids. Germline CDR1 KGHSH, CDR2 LQKENI. In nucleotides, the CDR3 is TGTGCCAGCTCACCACCGGTAATTAGTGAGCAGTTCTTC. It specifies CASSPPVISEQFF.

The chain carries TRBV18 and TRBJ1-2; no clear D. The CDR3 extends over 13 amino acids. Germline CDR1 is KGHSH and CDR2 is LQKENI. Trimming removed 1 base from V and 4 bases from J, with 7 bases in between. In DNA form, the CDR3 reads TGTGCCAGCTCACCACAGGAGTCCTATGGCTACACCTTC. It specifies CASSPQESYGYTF.

The rearrangement uses TRBV9 and TRBJ2-7, with 15 bases fitting TRBD2. Germline CDR1 is SGDLS and CDR2 is YYNGEE. The J segment lost 4 bases and the V segment lost 3 bases, leaving 2 bases of the junction unmatched. CDR3 length: 15 amino acids. CDR3 loop: CASSGGLAGGYEQYF. DNA for the CDR3: TGTGCCAGCAGCGGGGGACTAGCGGGGGGTTACGAGCAGTACTTC.

The CDR3 coding sequence is TGTGCCAGCAGCGAGACAGGGCTGGACAATGAGCAGTTCTTC. Protein sequence: CASSETGLDNEQFF. The chain carries TRBV4-2 and TRBJ2-1; 7 bases match TRBD1. CDR1 is LGHNA and CDR2 is YNFKEQ in the germline V gene. The V and J ends lost 5 bases and 5 bases, in that order; junction bases with no gene match: 6. This CDR3 comprises 14 residues.

The rearrangement uses TRBV6-4 and TRBJ1-5, with 7 positions matching TRBD1. This CDR3 is built from 16 residues. The J segment lost 1 base and the V segment lost 4 bases, leaving 7 bases of the junction unmatched. CDR1 and CDR2 (germline): MRHNA, SNTAGT. CDR3 nucleotide sequence: TGTGCCAGCAGTGGGGCGGACAGGTCCAGCAATCAGCCCCAGCATTTT. It specifies CASSGADRSSNQPQHF.

This clone has just one count. V usage is TRBV7-6 and J usage is TRBJ1-1; 12 bases agree with TRBD1. The CDR3 is made up of 15 amino acids. J lost 1 base, V lost 5 bases, and 2 bases had no gene match. Germline CDR1 SGHVS, CDR2 FNYEAQ. This CDR3 reads CASSTGQGANTEAFF. The CDR3 DNA sequence: TGTGCCAGCAGCACGGGACAGGGGGCGAACACTGAAGCTTTCTTT. Full variable domain (outside the CDR3, taken from reference TRBV7-6 and TRBJ1-1): GAGVSQSPRYKVTKRGQDVALRCDPISGHVSLYWYRQALGQGPEFLTYFNYEAQQDKSGLPNDRFSAERPEGSISTLTIQRTEQRDSAMYRCASSTGQGANTEAFFGQGTRLTVV.

The rearrangement joins TRBV10-3 to TRBJ2-2, with a possible D match to TRBD1 (6 bases). Germline values: CDR1 ENHRY, CDR2 SYGVKD. V was trimmed by 5 bases and J by 3 bases, leaving 19 bases between them. CDR3 length: 17 residues. As DNA, the CDR3 is TGTGCCATCAGTCCCGGTAGAGGGACACAAGACACCGGGGAGCTGTTTTTT. Protein: CAISPGRGTQDTGELFF.

The genes are TRBV5-1 and TRBJ2-5; a possible D gene is TRBD1 (5 bases). TRBJ2-7 matches the DNA end more closely, so the J call is doubtful. This CDR3 spans 16 amino acids. Germline V lookup: CDR1 SGHRS, CDR2 YFSETQ. The CDR3 nucleotides read TGCGCCAGCAGCTTGGGCCCTAAGGGGCCTGAGTACGAGCAGTACTTC. It yields the protein CASSLGPKGPEYEQYF.

This clone was detected only once. The V call is TRBV6-5, the J call TRBJ1-5, with D maybe TRBD1 (6 bases). The CDR3 spans 15 residues. Deletions cut 0 bases from V and 4 bases from J, with 10 bases between. Germline-derived CDR1 and CDR2 are MNHEY and SVGAGI. DNA of the CDR3: TGTGCCAGCAGTTACTCGGCAGGGGATAATCAGCCCCAGCATTTT. Its translation is CASSYSAGDNQPQHF.

The chain couples TRBV11-2 to TRBJ2-7; D gene unclear. Trimming shortened V by 1 base and J by 1 base, and 11 bases separated the two germline ends. Germline-derived CDR1 and CDR2 are SGHAT and FQNNGV. The CDR3 contains 15 residues. The CDR3 DNA sequence: TGTGCCAGCAGCTTAGGCGGCGCCGTTTCCTACGAGCAGTACTTC. Its protein product is CASSLGGAVSYEQYF.

With respect to this clone: Germline is not matched at one junction end, which may reflect a read error. The chain joins TRBV7-9 to TRBJ1-6; TRBD1 matches 9 bases. The CDR3 runs 15 residues. Germline V lookup: CDR1 SEHNR, CDR2 FQNEAQ (reference sequence). CDR3 nucleotides: TGTTCCAGCAGCTTAGCGACAGGGGGTGGTTCACCCCTCCACTTT. It translates to CSSSLATGGGSPLHF.